Listed below are T cell receptor beta chains from one sample, sequenced in a study of control samples from healthy donors and cancer patients. Repertoires were generated with immunoSEQ multiplex PCR, while TCRdb's copy carries only in-frame clones and drops some. This table has some 71,000 clones, around 87% appearing once. What was sequenced was PBMCs. The receptors derive from a woman aged 45 to 65 with head and neck cancer. Each CDR3 is given with its conserved first and last residue. The order of the fields is V gene, clone size, D gene, J gene, CDR3 protein, CDR3 DNA. D genes are given only for firm matches. Clone size is given for some rows only: seen once, a few or many times, or a class if the clone is expanded.

V gene: TRBV5-4
clone size: -
D gene: TRBD2
J gene: TRBJ2-4
CDR3 protein: CASSLDVGRGINIQYF
CDR3 DNA: TGTGCCAGCAGCTTGGATGTGGGGCGGGGGATAAACATTCAGTACTTC

V gene: TRBV3-1/TRBV3-2
clone size: -
D gene: TRBD2
J gene: TRBJ2-3
CDR3 protein: CASSPQGLAGWDTQYF
CDR3 DNA: TGTGCCAGCAGCCCCCAGGGACTAGCGGGGTGGGATACGCAGTATTTT

V gene: TRBV19
clone size: -
D gene: TRBD2
J gene: TRBJ2-2
CDR3 protein: CASSKLAGGLNTGELFF
CDR3 DNA: TGTGCCAGTAGCAAACTAGCGGGGGGTCTCAACACCGGGGAGCTGTTTTTT

V gene: TRBV12-1
clone size: -
D gene: -
J gene: TRBJ1-2
CDR3 protein: CASSSRRAGACSYGYTF
CDR3 DNA: TGTGCCAGCAGTTCTCGCCGGGCAGGGGCGTGCAGCTATGGCTACACCTTC

V gene: TRBV19
clone size: -
D gene: TRBD1
J gene: TRBJ1-3
CDR3 protein: CASRRQGVDGNTIYF
CDR3 DNA: TGTGCCAGTAGGAGACAGGGAGTGGACGGAAACACCATATATTTT

V gene: TRBV6-2/TRBV6-3
clone size: -
D gene: -
J gene: TRBJ1-1
CDR3 protein: CASSYSPDRGAFF
CDR3 DNA: TGTGCCAGCAGTTACTCCCCAGATAGAGGAGCTTTCTTT

V gene: TRBV5-4
clone size: -
D gene: TRBD1
J gene: TRBJ2-2
CDR3 protein: CASSSPGGWDTGELFF
CDR3 DNA: TGTGCCAGCAGCTCCCCAGGGGGCTGGGACACCGGGGAGCTGTTTTTT

V gene: TRBV7-2
clone size: -
D gene: -
J gene: TRBJ1-3
CDR3 protein: CASRPEGSGNTIYF
CDR3 DNA: TGTGCCAGCAGACCGGAGGGGTCTGGAAACACCATATATTTT

V gene: TRBV7-8
clone size: -
D gene: TRBD1
J gene: TRBJ1-2
CDR3 protein: CASSIQGNYGYTF
CDR3 DNA: TGTGCCAGCAGCATACAGGGGAACTATGGCTACACCTTC

V gene: TRBV1
clone size: -
D gene: -
J gene: TRBJ1-2
CDR3 protein: CTSRPYLNYGYTF
CDR3 DNA: TGCACCAGCAGACCTTACCTAAACTATGGCTACACCTTC

V gene: TRBV9
clone size: -
D gene: -
J gene: TRBJ2-3
CDR3 protein: CASSVVPGTDTQYF
CDR3 DNA: TGTGCCAGCAGCGTAGTCCCCGGCACAGATACGCAGTATTTT

V gene: TRBV7-3
clone size: -
D gene: -
J gene: TRBJ2-1
CDR3 protein: CASSRDSYNEQFF
CDR3 DNA: TGTGCCAGCAGCCGGGACTCTTACAATGAGCAGTTCTTC

V gene: TRBV6-1
clone size: -
D gene: TRBD2
J gene: TRBJ2-2
CDR3 protein: CASSDLRLAGGSGELFF
CDR3 DNA: TGTGCCAGCAGTGACCTCCGACTAGCGGGGGGATCTGGGGAGCTGTTTTTT

V gene: TRBV29-1
clone size: -
D gene: -
J gene: TRBJ2-7
CDR3 protein: CSVGGAGVGYEQYF
CDR3 DNA: TGCAGCGTTGGGGGAGCAGGGGTAGGATACGAGCAGTACTTC

V gene: TRBV28
clone size: -
D gene: -
J gene: TRBJ1-5
CDR3 protein: CASSLQGPYSNQPQHF
CDR3 DNA: TGTGCCAGCAGTTTACAGGGGCCCTATAGCAATCAGCCCCAGCATTTT

V gene: TRBV9
clone size: -
D gene: -
J gene: TRBJ1-2
CDR3 protein: CASSVDGRGALNYGYTF
CDR3 DNA: TGTGCCAGCAGCGTAGATGGCAGGGGAGCCTTAAACTATGGCTACACCTTC

V gene: TRBV30
clone size: once
D gene: -
J gene: TRBJ1-1
CDR3 protein: CAWSRVDFRNTEAFF
CDR3 DNA: TGTGCCTGGAGTCGGGTGGACTTTCGGAACACTGAAGCTTTCTTT

V gene: TRBV11-3
clone size: -
D gene: TRBD2
J gene: TRBJ2-3
CDR3 protein: CASSSGLAESDTQYF
CDR3 DNA: TGTGCCAGCAGTTCGGGACTAGCGGAGTCAGATACGCAGTATTTT

V gene: TRBV18
clone size: -
D gene: TRBD1
J gene: TRBJ1-4
CDR3 protein: CASSVQTGAEKLFF
CDR3 DNA: TGTGCCAGCTCGGTCCAGACAGGGGCTGAAAAACTGTTTTTT

V gene: TRBV9
clone size: -
D gene: -
J gene: TRBJ1-4
CDR3 protein: CASSVGGSEGKLFF
CDR3 DNA: TGTGCCAGCAGCGTAGGAGGGTCTGAGGGAAAACTGTTTTTT

V gene: TRBV5-1
clone size: -
D gene: -
J gene: TRBJ2-7
CDR3 protein: CASSLESVPAYEQYF
CDR3 DNA: TGCGCCAGCAGCTTGGAGAGCGTCCCGGCCTACGAGCAGTACTTC

V gene: TRBV2
clone size: -
D gene: -
J gene: TRBJ2-1
CDR3 protein: CASSVLRNNEQFF
CDR3 DNA: TGTGCCAGCAGTGTTCTCAGGAACAATGAGCAGTTCTTC

V gene: TRBV7-3
clone size: -
D gene: -
J gene: TRBJ1-6
CDR3 protein: CASSSAWGSPLHF
CDR3 DNA: TGTGCCAGCAGCTCCGCATGGGGTTCACCCCTCCACTTT

V gene: TRBV29-1
clone size: -
D gene: -
J gene: TRBJ1-6
CDR3 protein: CSVARQAGSPLHF
CDR3 DNA: TGCAGCGTCGCTCGACAGGCCGGTTCACCCCTCCACTTT

V gene: TRBV19
clone size: -
D gene: -
J gene: TRBJ2-2
CDR3 protein: CASSLGVGTGELFF
CDR3 DNA: TGTGCCAGTAGTCTCGGAGTGGGTACCGGGGAGCTGTTTTTT

V gene: TRBV4-2
clone size: -
D gene: -
J gene: TRBJ2-2
CDR3 protein: CASSQEVRGTGELFF
CDR3 DNA: TGTGCCAGCAGCCAAGAAGTCAGGGGCACCGGGGAGCTGTTTTTT

V gene: TRBV12-3/TRBV12-4
clone size: -
D gene: -
J gene: TRBJ2-5
CDR3 protein: CASSSSGETQYF
CDR3 DNA: TGTGCCAGCAGTTCGTCGGGGGAGACCCAGTACTTC

V gene: TRBV10-3
clone size: -
D gene: -
J gene: TRBJ2-7
CDR3 protein: CAISEVGGGPYEQYF
CDR3 DNA: TGTGCCATCAGTGAGGTAGGGGGAGGACCCTACGAGCAGTACTTC

V gene: TRBV3-1/TRBV3-2
clone size: few
D gene: -
J gene: TRBJ1-1
CDR3 protein: CASSLSGVNTEAFF
CDR3 DNA: TGTGCCAGCAGCCTCTCGGGCGTGAACACTGAAGCTTTCTTT

V gene: TRBV5-6
clone size: -
D gene: -
J gene: TRBJ2-7
CDR3 protein: CASSLAGRNYEQYF
CDR3 DNA: TGTGCCAGCAGCTTGGCGGGCAGAAACTACGAGCAGTACTTC

V gene: TRBV13
clone size: -
D gene: -
J gene: TRBJ2-1
CDR3 protein: CASSLAGRYNEQFF
CDR3 DNA: TGTGCCAGCAGCTTAGCGGGGAGATACAATGAGCAGTTCTTC

V gene: TRBV3-1/TRBV3-2
clone size: -
D gene: -
J gene: TRBJ1-5
CDR3 protein: CASSQGGDQPQHF
CDR3 DNA: TGTGCCAGCAGCCAAGGGGGGGACCAGCCCCAGCATTTT

V gene: TRBV2
clone size: few
D gene: TRBD1
J gene: TRBJ1-6
CDR3 protein: CASSVGTVANSPLHF
CDR3 DNA: TGTGCCAGCAGCGTCGGGACAGTAGCCAATTCACCCCTCCACTTT

V gene: TRBV4-3
clone size: -
D gene: TRBD1
J gene: TRBJ1-1
CDR3 protein: CASSLYRGAAEAFF
CDR3 DNA: TGCGCCAGCAGCCTCTACAGGGGGGCGGCTGAAGCTTTCTTT

V gene: TRBV9
clone size: -
D gene: -
J gene: TRBJ2-5
CDR3 protein: CASSVIGGETQYF
CDR3 DNA: TGTGCCAGCAGCGTAATAGGTGGAGAGACCCAGTACTTC

V gene: TRBV5-6
clone size: -
D gene: -
J gene: TRBJ1-1
CDR3 protein: CASSLRSLNPLNTEAFF
CDR3 DNA: TGTGCCAGCAGCTTGCGCTCACTAAACCCCCTGAACACTGAAGCTTTCTTT

V gene: TRBV3-1/TRBV3-2
clone size: -
D gene: TRBD1
J gene: TRBJ1-4
CDR3 protein: CASSPTGQGNEKLFF
CDR3 DNA: TGTGCCAGCAGCCCGACCGGACAGGGTAATGAAAAACTGTTTTTT

V gene: TRBV25-1
clone size: -
D gene: TRBD2
J gene: TRBJ2-3
CDR3 protein: CASSRLAGGSTDTQYF
CDR3 DNA: TGTGCCAGCAGTCGACTAGCGGGGGGTAGCACAGATACGCAGTATTTT

V gene: TRBV9
clone size: -
D gene: TRBD1
J gene: TRBJ2-5
CDR3 protein: CASSVGGTGFETQYF
CDR3 DNA: TGTGCCAGCAGCGTAGGAGGGACAGGGTTTGAGACCCAGTACTTC

V gene: TRBV11-2
clone size: -
D gene: -
J gene: TRBJ2-7
CDR3 protein: CASSFIYEQYF
CDR3 DNA: TGTGCCAGCAGCTTTATATACGAGCAGTACTTC

V gene: TRBV6-5
clone size: -
D gene: TRBD1
J gene: TRBJ1-2
CDR3 protein: CASRRGQAANYGYTF
CDR3 DNA: TGTGCCAGCAGAAGGGGACAGGCGGCGAACTATGGCTACACCTTC

V gene: TRBV18
clone size: -
D gene: -
J gene: TRBJ1-2
CDR3 protein: CASSTKPDSDYGYTF
CDR3 DNA: TGTGCCAGCTCAACAAAACCGGACAGCGATTATGGCTACACCTTC

V gene: TRBV7-8
clone size: -
D gene: TRBD1
J gene: TRBJ1-1
CDR3 protein: CASRTGENTEAFF
CDR3 DNA: TGTGCCAGCAGGACAGGGGAGAACACTGAAGCTTTCTTT

V gene: TRBV19
clone size: -
D gene: -
J gene: TRBJ2-5
CDR3 protein: CASSQLTGSQTQYF
CDR3 DNA: TGTGCCAGTAGTCAACTCACAGGGTCACAGACCCAGTACTTC

V gene: TRBV9
clone size: -
D gene: -
J gene: TRBJ1-3
CDR3 protein: CASSDGDSGNTIYF
CDR3 DNA: TGTGCCAGCAGCGACGGTGACTCTGGAAACACCATATATTTT

V gene: TRBV5-6
clone size: -
D gene: -
J gene: TRBJ1-1
CDR3 protein: CASSIRLGLNTEAFF
CDR3 DNA: TGTGCCAGCAGCATAAGGTTGGGCCTGAACACTGAAGCTTTCTTT

V gene: TRBV24-1
clone size: few
D gene: -
J gene: TRBJ2-1
CDR3 protein: CATSDISSYNEQFF
CDR3 DNA: TGTGCCACCAGTGATATTAGCTCCTACAATGAGCAGTTCTTC

V gene: TRBV3-1/TRBV3-2
clone size: -
D gene: TRBD1
J gene: TRBJ1-6
CDR3 protein: CASSKGTGVVGDSPLHF
CDR3 DNA: TGTGCCAGCAGCAAAGGGACAGGGGTAGTCGGTGATTCACCCCTCCACTTT

V gene: TRBV25-1
clone size: -
D gene: -
J gene: TRBJ2-7
CDR3 protein: CASRKGFYEQYF
CDR3 DNA: TGTGCCAGCAGGAAGGGTTTCTACGAGCAGTACTTC

V gene: TRBV6-4
clone size: -
D gene: TRBD1
J gene: TRBJ2-2
CDR3 protein: CASSETGGATGELFF
CDR3 DNA: TGTGCCAGCAGCGAGACAGGGGGCGCCACCGGGGAGCTGTTTTTT

V gene: TRBV5-1
clone size: -
D gene: -
J gene: TRBJ2-1
CDR3 protein: CASSFSLGNEQFF
CDR3 DNA: TGCGCCAGCAGCTTTTCCCTGGGGAATGAGCAGTTCTTC

V gene: TRBV4-1
clone size: -
D gene: -
J gene: TRBJ1-6
CDR3 protein: CASSHLTGGSPLHF
CDR3 DNA: TGCGCCAGCAGCCACCTCACCGGTGGGTCACCCCTCCACTTT

V gene: TRBV6-5
clone size: -
D gene: -
J gene: TRBJ2-3
CDR3 protein: CASIRGGTDTQYF
CDR3 DNA: TGTGCCAGCATAAGGGGGGGCACAGATACGCAGTATTTT